The clone carrying this T cell receptor beta chain came up many times. Its antigen is currently unknown. Cyclophosphamide on days +3 and +4 followed busulfan-fludarabine conditioning and a marrow graft. The germline gives CDR1 SGHTA, CDR2 FQGNSA. The CDR3 is 17 residues long. Trimming took 5 bases from V and 0 from J, leaving 17 bases between them. Profiling relied on immunoSEQ multiplex PCR, and the TCRdb table lists in-frame clones only, not all of them. Observed in the sample are about 7,500 clones, none of them singletons. These data are taken from a study of T cells after posttransplantation cyclophosphamide. Study-wide points: Donor-recipient repertoire similarity was low at 1-2 months, rising over year one. Tissue-infiltrating T cells from skin or gut overlapped little with blood T cells. Recipient CMV seropositivity and CMV reactivation strongly tracked TRB clonality.

This TCR was recovered from a female patient between 50 and 59 years old who received an allogeneic stem cell transplant from a related donor, was CMV-positive, and had no GVHD. The graft donor may be the source of some T cells. The input for sequencing was PBMCs, taken after allogeneic stem cell transplant with posttransplant cyclophosphamide. The rearrangement joins TRBV7-2 to TRBJ1-5; D is perhaps TRBD1 (5 bases). Here the CDR3 reads CASSRWGLIYSNQPQHF. Written as DNA, the CDR3 is TGTGCCAGCAGCCGCTGGGGCCTCATTTATAGCAATCAGCCCCAGCATTTT.